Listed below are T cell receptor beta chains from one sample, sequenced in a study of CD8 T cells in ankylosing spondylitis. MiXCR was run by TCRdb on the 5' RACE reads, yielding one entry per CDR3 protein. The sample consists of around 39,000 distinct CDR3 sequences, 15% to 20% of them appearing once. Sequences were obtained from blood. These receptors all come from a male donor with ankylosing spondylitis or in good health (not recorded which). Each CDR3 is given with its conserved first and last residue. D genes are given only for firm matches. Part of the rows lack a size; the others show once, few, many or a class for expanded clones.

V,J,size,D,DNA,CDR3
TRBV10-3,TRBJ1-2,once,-,TGTGCCATCAGGGATGACAGCGTCTATGGCTACACCTTC,CAIRDDSVYGYTF
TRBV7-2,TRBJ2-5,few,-,TGTGCCAGCAGCTTATTAGGAGGGGCCCAAGAGACCCAGTACTTC,CASSLLGGAQETQYF
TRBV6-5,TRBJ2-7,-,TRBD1,TGTGCCAGCAGTTTCCGCCTTGGGACAGGGGCTGCCGAGCAGTACTTC,CASSFRLGTGAAEQYF
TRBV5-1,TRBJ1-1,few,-,TGCGCCAGCAGCCGGACAGAGAACACTGAAGCTTTCTTT,CASSRTENTEAFF
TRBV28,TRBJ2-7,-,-,TGTGCCAGCAGTTTAAGAGGTCACGAGCAGTACTTC,CASSLRGHEQYF
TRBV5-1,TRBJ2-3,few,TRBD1,TGCGCCAGCAGCCAGGGACAGATACACACAGATACGCAGTATTTT,CASSQGQIHTDTQYF
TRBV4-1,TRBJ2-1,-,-,TGCGCCAGCAGCCAAAGGGGTGTGCGCGGAGGGCAGTTCTTC,CASSQRGVRGGQFF
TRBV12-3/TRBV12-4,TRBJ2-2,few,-,TGTGCCAGCAGTTTAGGGGACTACACCGGGGAGCTGTTTTTT,CASSLGDYTGELFF
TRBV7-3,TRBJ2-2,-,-,TGTGCCAGCAGCTTAACAGGGATCGTCACCGGGGAGCTGTTTTTT,CASSLTGIVTGELFF
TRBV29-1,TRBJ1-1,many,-,TGCAGCGGGTATAGTAAGCCGATTGAAGCTTTCTTT,CSGYSKPIEAFF
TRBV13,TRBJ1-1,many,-,TGTGCCAGCAGCTTAAAGGGGGAGGACACTGAAGCTTTCTTT,CASSLKGEDTEAFF